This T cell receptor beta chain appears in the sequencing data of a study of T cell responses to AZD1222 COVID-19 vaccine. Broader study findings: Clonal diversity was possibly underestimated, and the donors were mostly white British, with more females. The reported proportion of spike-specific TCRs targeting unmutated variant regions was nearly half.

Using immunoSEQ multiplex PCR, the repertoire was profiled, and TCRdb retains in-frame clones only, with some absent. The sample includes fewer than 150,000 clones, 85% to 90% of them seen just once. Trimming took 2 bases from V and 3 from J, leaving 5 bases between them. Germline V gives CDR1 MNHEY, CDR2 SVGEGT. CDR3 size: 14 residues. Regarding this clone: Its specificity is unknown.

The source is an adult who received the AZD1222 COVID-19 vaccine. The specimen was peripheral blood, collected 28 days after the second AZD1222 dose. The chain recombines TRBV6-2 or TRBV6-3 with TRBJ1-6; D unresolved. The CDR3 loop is CASSYPGYNSPLHF. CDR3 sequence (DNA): TGTGCCAGCAGTTACCCCGGCTATAATTCACCCCTCCACTTT.